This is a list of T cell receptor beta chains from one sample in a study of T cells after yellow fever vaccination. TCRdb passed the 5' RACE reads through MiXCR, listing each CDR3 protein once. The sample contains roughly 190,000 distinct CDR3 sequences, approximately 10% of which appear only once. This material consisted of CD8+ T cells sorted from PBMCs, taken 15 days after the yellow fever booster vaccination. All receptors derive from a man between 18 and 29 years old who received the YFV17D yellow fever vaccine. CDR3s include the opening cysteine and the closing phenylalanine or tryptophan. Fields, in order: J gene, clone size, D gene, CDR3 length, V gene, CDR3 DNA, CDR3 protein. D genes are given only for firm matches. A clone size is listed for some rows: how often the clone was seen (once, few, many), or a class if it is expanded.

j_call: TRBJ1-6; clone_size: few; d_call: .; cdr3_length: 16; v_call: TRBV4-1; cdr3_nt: TGCGCCAGCAGCCAAGCCAGGAGCTCCTATAATTCACCCCTCCACTTT; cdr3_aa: CASSQARSSYNSPLHF
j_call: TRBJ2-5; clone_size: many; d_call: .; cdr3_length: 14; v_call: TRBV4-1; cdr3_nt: TGCGCCAGCAGCCAGGGGTCCTCTCAAGAGACCCAGTACTTC; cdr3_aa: CASSQGSSQETQYF
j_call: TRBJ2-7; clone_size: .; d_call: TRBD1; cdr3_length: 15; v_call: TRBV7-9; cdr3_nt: TGTGCCAGCAGCCCGACAGGGGCCCTCTCCTACGAGCAGTACTTC; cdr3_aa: CASSPTGALSYEQYF
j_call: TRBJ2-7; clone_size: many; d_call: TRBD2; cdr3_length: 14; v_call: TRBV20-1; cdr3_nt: TGCAGTGCTAGAGTGCCTAGCGGGGGTTACGAGCAGTACTTC; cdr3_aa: CSARVPSGGYEQYF
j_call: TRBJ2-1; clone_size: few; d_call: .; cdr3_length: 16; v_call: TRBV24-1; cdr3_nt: TGTGCCACCAGTGATCCGGACTATGACACCTACAATGAGCAGTTCTTC; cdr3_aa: CATSDPDYDTYNEQFF
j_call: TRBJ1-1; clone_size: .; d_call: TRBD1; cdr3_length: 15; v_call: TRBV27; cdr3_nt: TGTGCCAGCAGCCAGGGGGGTGGGGTGAACACTGAAGCTTTCTTT; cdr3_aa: CASSQGGGVNTEAFF
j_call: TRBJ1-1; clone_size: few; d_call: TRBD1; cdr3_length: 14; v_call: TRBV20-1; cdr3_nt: TGCAGTGCTCCCAACAGGGGGCTGAACACTGAAGCTTTCTTT; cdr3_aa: CSAPNRGLNTEAFF
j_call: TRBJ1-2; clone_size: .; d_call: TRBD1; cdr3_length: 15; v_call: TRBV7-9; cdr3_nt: TGTGCCAGCAGTACAGATCCAGGGGGCAATTATGGCTACACCTTC; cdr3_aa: CASSTDPGGNYGYTF
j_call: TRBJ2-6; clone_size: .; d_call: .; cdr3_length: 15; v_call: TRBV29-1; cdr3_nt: TGCAGCGTTGATGGAGGGGGATCTGGGGCCAACGTCCTGACTTTC; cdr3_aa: CSVDGGGSGANVLTF
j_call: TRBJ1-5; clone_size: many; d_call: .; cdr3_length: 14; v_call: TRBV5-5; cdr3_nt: TGTGCCAGCAGCCCATGGTCCGGGAATCAGCCCCAGCATTTT; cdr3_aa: CASSPWSGNQPQHF
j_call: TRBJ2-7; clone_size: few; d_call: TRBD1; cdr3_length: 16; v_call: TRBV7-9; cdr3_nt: TGTGCCAGCAGCAAATGGGCCCCAGGGGGCTCGCACGAGCAGTACTTC; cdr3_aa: CASSKWAPGGSHEQYF
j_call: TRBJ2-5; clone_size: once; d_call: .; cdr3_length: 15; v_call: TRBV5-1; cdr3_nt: TGCGCCAGCAGCCCCGGTTGGGAGAGACAAGAGACCCAGTACTTC; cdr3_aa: CASSPGWERQETQYF
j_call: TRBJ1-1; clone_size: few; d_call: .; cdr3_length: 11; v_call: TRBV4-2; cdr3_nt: TGTGCCAGCAGCAAACGTGCTGAAGCTTTCTTT; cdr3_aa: CASSKRAEAFF
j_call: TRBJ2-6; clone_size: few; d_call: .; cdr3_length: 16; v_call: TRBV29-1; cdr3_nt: TGCAGCGTTGCGACAGGACCCAGCTCTGGGGCCAACGTCCTGACTTTC; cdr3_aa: CSVATGPSSGANVLTF